The entry that follows covers one T cell receptor beta chain sequence. Its target is not known. An end of the junction differs from the germline gene, which may be a read error. Original methodology: Differences in CDR3 between clinicopathological groups were drawn on to build a classifier intended to discriminate distant-metastatic papillary thyroid cancer patients. MiXCR was used by TCRdb to re-call the PCR reads. The V and J calls were not made by the authors but by TCRdb's processing. The profile covers some 40,000 clones, with 15% to 20% appearing a single time and approximately 20% taken by the ten largest. Every patient underwent thyroid surgery untreated. The sample originates from a study of metastatic and nonmetastatic thyroid tumors. Study as a whole: Patients with malignant and benign thyroid disease provided blood and tumor or nodule tissue, whose repertoires were compared. Points from the study as a whole: The study reportedly found significantly higher TCR beta diversity in malignant thyroid tumors than benign nodules, in blood and tumor.

This CDR3 contains 16 residues. Germline CDR1 and CDR2: SGHTA and FQGNSA. The sequenced material came from blood. The chain carries TRBV7-2 and TRBJ1-3; D perhaps matches TRBD1 (5 bases). This receptor was identified in a female donor with papillary thyroid cancer or a benign thyroid nodule (not recorded which). Some clones in this sample may be carry-over from other donors' samples. The CDR3, as DNA: TGTTCCAGCAGCTTAGCGTTGGGGGGAACTGGAAACACCATATATTTT. Protein: CSSSLALGGTGNTIYF.